The present TCR beta chain was sequenced within a study of OX40 agonist ivuxolimab in advanced cancers. Study-wide background: Participants averaged roughly 57 years of age (range about 23 to 80) and were roughly 80% male. General study findings and limits: Among the nonresponders, some also had low normalized T-cell clonal expansion. In CD8+ T cells, expanded clones were on average more numerous than in CD4+. Dose levels from 0.1 to 3.0 mg/kg saw CD4+ and CD8+ blood T cells expand clonally by week 6.

The CDR3 spans 16 residues. Germline V gene sequence: CDR1 MNHEY, CDR2 SVGAGI. Trimming left V 2 bases short and J 7 bases short, with 20 bases between. Some clones are missing from TCRdb's copy, which holds only in-frame ones; the method was immunoSEQ multiplex PCR. The data show 50,000 to 85,000 clones, 85% seen once. On this clone itself: As yet, its antigen is unknown.

The sample here was CD4+ or CD8+ T cells sorted from blood, taken in a trial of the OX40 agonist ivuxolimab. This clonotype was obtained from an adult with an advanced solid tumor such as melanoma, head and neck, liver or kidney cancer. The chain joins TRBV6-5 to TRBJ1-1, with unresolved D. CDR3 sequence reads: CASSYGRGGDPNEAFF. The CDR3 DNA sequence: TGTGCCAGCAGTTACGGGCGCGGCGGGGATCCTAATGAAGCTTTCTTT.